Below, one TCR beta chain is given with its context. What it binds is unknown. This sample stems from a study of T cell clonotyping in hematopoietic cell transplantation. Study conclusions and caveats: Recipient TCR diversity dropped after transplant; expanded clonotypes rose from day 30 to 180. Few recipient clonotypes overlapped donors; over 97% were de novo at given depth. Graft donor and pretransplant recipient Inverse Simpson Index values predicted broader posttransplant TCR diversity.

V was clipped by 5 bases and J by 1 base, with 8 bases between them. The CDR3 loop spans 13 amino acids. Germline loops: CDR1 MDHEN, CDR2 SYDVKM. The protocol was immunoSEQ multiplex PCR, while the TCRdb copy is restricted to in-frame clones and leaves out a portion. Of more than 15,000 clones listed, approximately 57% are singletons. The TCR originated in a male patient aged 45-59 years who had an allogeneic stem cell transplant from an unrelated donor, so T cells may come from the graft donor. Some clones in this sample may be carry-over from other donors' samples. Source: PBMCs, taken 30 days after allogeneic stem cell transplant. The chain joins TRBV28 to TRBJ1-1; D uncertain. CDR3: CASSLMPNTEAFF. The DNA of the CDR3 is TGTGCCAGCAGTCTCATGCCGAACACTGAAGCTTTCTTT. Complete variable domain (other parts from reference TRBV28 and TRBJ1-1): DVKVTQSSRYLVKRTGEKVFLECVQDMDHENMFWYRQDPGLGLRLIYFSYDVKMKEKGDIPEGYSVSREKKERFSLILESASTNQTSMYLCASSLMPNTEAFFGQGTRLTVV.